This T cell receptor beta chain came from a study of T cell repertoires in cytomegalovirus infection. About the study: Well-studied HLA-B-restricted CMV epitopes were used in the study alongside recently identified HLA-C-restricted ones. The public TCR beta signatures pointed to both CMV infection and matching HLA type.

TCRdb re-analysed the reads in MiXCR, keeping a single row per CDR3 protein. The sample gives about 920,000 distinct CDR3 sequences, 25% to 40% of which show up once; roughly 13% is in the top ten. V trimming: 0 bases; J trimming: 0 bases; junction bases outside the gene matches: 7. Germline V gene data show CDR1 as LNHNV and CDR2 as YYDKDF (reference sequence). The CDR3 runs to 18 residues. Study-wide results and limits: Identification of carriers of CMV plus the relevant HLA was performed using cumulative public TCR beta family frequency. Dominant in the ex vivo response were TCR beta clonotypes restricted by HLA-C and specific for CMV.

This clonotype was detected only a few times. Its antigen is not known. Sequenced here: cultured CD8+ T cells from PBMCs, sampled from culture after CMV antigen stimulation. The sequence was obtained from a human donor in good health (CMV status not recorded). Some clones in this sample may be carry-over from other donors' samples. V usage is TRBV15 and J usage is TRBJ1-4; TRBD1 aligns across 7 bases. The CDR3 coding sequence is TGTGCCACCAGCAGAGACTACCCCGGGACAGCAACTAATGAAAAACTGTTTTTT. This gives the protein CATSRDYPGTATNEKLFF.